These 5 T cell receptor beta chains came from one sample sequenced in a study of circulating CD8 cells and anti-PD-1 response in melanoma. The QIAseq Immune Repertoire TCR panel built the libraries from roughly 16 ng of total RNA. TCRdb reanalysed the reads using MiXCR and keeps one entry per CDR3 protein. The table lists over a thousand distinct CDR3 sequences, approximately 9.7% of them singletons. Sorting of live CD3+CD8+TCRalphabeta+ cells by PD-1 and/or TIGIT gave four subsets. Sequenced material: CD8+ T cells from PBMCs, taken at baseline or after one month of anti-PD-1 therapy (not recorded which). The receptors here all came from a human donor with melanoma.

Regarding this clonotype: This sequence may be a read error, since a much larger clone differs from it by one base. The J gene is TRBJ2-1, the V gene TRBV19; D is unresolved. This CDR3 has 13 amino acids. The germline CDR1 and CDR2 sequences are LNHDA and SQIVND (reference sequence). The ends were cut back, 0 bases at V and 2 bases at J, with 2 bases in the middle. The CDR3 nucleotides are TGTGCCAGTAGTATAGAGCCCTACAATGAGCAGTTCTTC. Protein sequence: CASSIEPYNEQFF.

Points on this clonotype: This may be a read error, as it is one base from a much larger clone. The chain combines TRBV6-4 with TRBJ2-1; 7 nucleotides line up with TRBD2. CDR3 length equals 15 residues. In germline, CDR1 is MRHNA, CDR2 SNTAGT. CDR3: CAGSDSSGSYNEQFF. The CDR3 bases are TGTGCCGGCAGTGACTCTAGCGGCTCCTACAATGAGCAGTTCTTC.

Within the sample, this clonotype is medium-sized. This sequence joins TRBV3-1 and TRBJ2-1; D is perhaps TRBD2 (6 bases). The germline V and J ends were trimmed by 4 bases and 0 bases, with 10 bases remaining between them. This CDR3 contains 15 residues. The germline V gene encodes CDR1 LGHDT and CDR2 YNNKEL (reference sequence). The CDR3 nucleotides are TGTGCCAGCAGCCCCGCGGGGAGCTCCTACAATGAGCAGTTCTTC. Translation: CASSPAGSSYNEQFF.

About this clonotype: Given a much more abundant clone one base away, this may be a read error. The chain couples TRBV29-1 to TRBJ2-7; no definite D call. From germline, CDR1 is SQVTM and CDR2 ANQGSEA. The CDR3 totals 12 residues. The chain's CDR3 is CSVERQNYERYF. CDR3 nucleotide sequence: TGCAGCGTTGAGCGGCAGAACTACGAGCGGTACTTC.

This clonotype is judged large (0.1 to 1%). J is TRBJ2-7 and V is TRBV6-2 or TRBV6-3, with 7 nucleotides matching TRBD1. Germline V gene data show CDR1 as MNHEY and CDR2 as SVGEGT. The CDR3 is made up of 13 amino acids. Trimming cost V 6 bases and J 3 bases; bases outside gene matches: 5. Here the CDR3 DNA reads TGTGCCAGCAGCGGGACAGAGGACTACGAGCAGTACTTC. Its translation is CASSGTEDYEQYF.